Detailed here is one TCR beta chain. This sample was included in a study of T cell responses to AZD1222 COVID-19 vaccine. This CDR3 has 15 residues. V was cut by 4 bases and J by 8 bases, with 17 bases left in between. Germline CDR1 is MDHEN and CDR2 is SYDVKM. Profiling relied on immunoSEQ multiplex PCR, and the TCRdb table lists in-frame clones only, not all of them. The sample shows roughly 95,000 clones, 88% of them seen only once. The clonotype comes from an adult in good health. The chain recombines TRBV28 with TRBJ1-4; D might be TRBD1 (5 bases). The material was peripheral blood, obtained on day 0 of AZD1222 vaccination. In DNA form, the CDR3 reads TGTGCCAGCAGTTCAGCAGGGAGTTCATCCGAAAAACTGTTTTTT. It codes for CASSSAGSSSEKLFF. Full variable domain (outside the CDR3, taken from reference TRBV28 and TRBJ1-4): DVKVTQSSRYLVKRTGEKVFLECVQDMDHENMFWYRQDPGLGLRLIYFSYDVKMKEKGDIPEGYSVSREKKERFSLILESASTNQTSMYLCASSSAGSSSEKLFFGSGTQLSVL.